The TCR beta chain under discussion was sequenced for a study of Graves' ophthalmopathy and Graves' hyperthyroidism. Broader study findings: Blood also carried most expanded thyroid clonotypes exceeding 0.001 frequency.

CDR3 regions of TCR beta were amplified from RNA transcripts. A first-round RT-PCR used HTBI primers, followed by a second-round multiplex PCR. In TCRdb, the multiplex PCR reads were re-called with MiXCR into one record per CDR3 protein. In the table there are 500,000 to 800,000 distinct CDR3 sequences, roughly 41% of which are singletons. This CDR3 has 22 residues. With 0 bases removed from V and 0 bases from J, the gap between germline ends came to 26 bases. Germline CDR1 KGHDR, CDR2 SFDVKD. This clonotype was seen repeatedly, ten times or more. Its antigen is unidentified. The chain couples TRBV24-1 to TRBJ1-5; D gene ambiguous. Sequencing was carried out using peripheral blood. This sequence was found in an adult man with Graves' ophthalmopathy. The DNA of the CDR3 is TGTGCCACCAGTGATTTGCAAACTACTATTAGGTATTGCGAAAATAGCAATCAGCCCCAGCATTTT. Protein sequence: CATSDLQTTIRYCENSNQPQHF.